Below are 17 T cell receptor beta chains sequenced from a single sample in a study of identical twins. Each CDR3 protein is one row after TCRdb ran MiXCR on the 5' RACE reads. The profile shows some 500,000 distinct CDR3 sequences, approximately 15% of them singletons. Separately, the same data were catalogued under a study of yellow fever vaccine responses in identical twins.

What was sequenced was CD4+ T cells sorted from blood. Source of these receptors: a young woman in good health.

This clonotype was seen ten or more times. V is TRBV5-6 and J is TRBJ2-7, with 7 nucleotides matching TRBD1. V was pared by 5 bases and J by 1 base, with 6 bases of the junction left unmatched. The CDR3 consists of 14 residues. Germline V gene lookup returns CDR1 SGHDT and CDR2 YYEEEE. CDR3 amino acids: CASSFDRVSYEQYF. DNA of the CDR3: TGTGCCAGCAGTTTCGACAGGGTTTCCTACGAGCAGTACTTC. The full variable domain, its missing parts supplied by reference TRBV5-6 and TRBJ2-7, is DAGVTQSPTHLIKTRGQQVTLRCSPKSGHDTVSWYQQALGQGPQFIFQYYEEEERQRGNFPDRFSGHQFPNYSSELNVNALLLGDSALYLCASSFDRVSYEQYFGPGTRLTVT.

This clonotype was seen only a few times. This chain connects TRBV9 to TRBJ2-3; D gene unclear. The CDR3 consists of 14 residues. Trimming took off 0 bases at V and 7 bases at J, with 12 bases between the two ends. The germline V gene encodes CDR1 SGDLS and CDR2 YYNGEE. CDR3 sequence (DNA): TGTGCCAGCAGCGTAGGTTCGGGCGTTCATACGCAGTATTTT. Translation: CASSVGSGVHTQYF.

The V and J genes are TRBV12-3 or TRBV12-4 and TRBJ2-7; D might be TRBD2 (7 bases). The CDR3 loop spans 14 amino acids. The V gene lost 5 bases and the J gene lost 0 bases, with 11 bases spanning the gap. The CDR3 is CASSRGAGSYEQYF. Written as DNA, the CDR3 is TGTGCCAGCAGTCGGGGGGCCGGCTCCTACGAGCAGTACTTC.

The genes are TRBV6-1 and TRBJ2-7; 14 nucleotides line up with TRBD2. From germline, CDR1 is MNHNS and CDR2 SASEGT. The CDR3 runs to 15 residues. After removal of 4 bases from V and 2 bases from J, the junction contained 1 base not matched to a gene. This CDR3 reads CASSGGLAGAYEQYF. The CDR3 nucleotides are TGTGCCAGCAGTGGGGGACTAGCGGGGGCCTACGAGCAGTACTTC.

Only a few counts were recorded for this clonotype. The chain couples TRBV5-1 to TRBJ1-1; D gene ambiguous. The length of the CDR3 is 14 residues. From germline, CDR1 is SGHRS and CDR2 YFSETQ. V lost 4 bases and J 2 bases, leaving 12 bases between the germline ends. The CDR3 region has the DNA TGCGCCAGCAGCCGAGACGGAATTAACACTGAAGCTTTCTTT. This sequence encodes CASSRDGINTEAFF.

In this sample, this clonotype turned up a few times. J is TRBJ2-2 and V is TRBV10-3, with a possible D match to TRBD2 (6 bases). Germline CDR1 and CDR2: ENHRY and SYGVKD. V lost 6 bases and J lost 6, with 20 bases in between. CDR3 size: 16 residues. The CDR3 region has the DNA TGTGCCATCAGGCCGGGACTGGCCCTCGGGCCCGGGGAGCTGTTTTTT. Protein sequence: CAIRPGLALGPGELFF.

In DNA, the CDR3 is TGTGCCAGCCGGGACTTTTTGTTTAACATTCAGTACTTC. Amino acid sequence: CASRDFLFNIQYF. The chain carries TRBV6-1 and TRBJ2-4; perhaps TRBD2 as D (6 bases). CDR3 length: 13 amino acids. Germline values: CDR1 MNHNS, CDR2 SASEGT. V was trimmed by 8 bases and J by 7 bases, leaving 15 bases between them.

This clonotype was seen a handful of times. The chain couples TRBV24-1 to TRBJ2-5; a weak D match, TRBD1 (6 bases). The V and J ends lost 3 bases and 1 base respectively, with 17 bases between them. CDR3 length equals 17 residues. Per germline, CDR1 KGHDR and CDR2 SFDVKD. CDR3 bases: TGTGCCACCAGTGATGCCCTCCCGCAGGGGCTCCAAGAGACCCAGTACTTC. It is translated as CATSDALPQGLQETQYF.

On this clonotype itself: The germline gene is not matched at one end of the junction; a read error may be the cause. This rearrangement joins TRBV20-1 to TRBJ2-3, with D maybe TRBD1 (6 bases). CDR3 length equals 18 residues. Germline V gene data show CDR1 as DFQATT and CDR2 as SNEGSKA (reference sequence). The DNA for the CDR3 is TGCAGAGCTAGAGTCCTACTTGAAGGTGGGGGCCCGCCAGATACGCAGTATTTT. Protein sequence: CRARVLLEGGGPPDTQYF.

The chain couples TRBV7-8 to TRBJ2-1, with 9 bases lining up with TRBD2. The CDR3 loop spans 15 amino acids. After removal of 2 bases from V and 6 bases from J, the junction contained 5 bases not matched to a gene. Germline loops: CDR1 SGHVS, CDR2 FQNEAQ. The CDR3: CASSLLTSGGNEQFF. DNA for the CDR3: TGTGCCAGCAGCTTACTGACTAGCGGAGGCAATGAGCAGTTCTTC.

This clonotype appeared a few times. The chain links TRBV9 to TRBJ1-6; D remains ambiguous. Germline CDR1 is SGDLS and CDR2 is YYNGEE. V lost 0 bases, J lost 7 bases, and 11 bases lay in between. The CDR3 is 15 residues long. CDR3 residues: CASSVGGLHNSPLHF. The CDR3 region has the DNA TGTGCCAGCAGCGTAGGGGGTCTGCACAATTCACCCCTCCACTTT.

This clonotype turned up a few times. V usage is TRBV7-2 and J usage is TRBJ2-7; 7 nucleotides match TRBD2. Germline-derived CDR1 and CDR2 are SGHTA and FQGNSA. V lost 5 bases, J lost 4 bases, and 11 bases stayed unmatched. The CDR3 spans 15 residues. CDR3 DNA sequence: TGTGCCAGCAGCCCCTCAGGCCAAGCGGGGTACGAGCAGTACTTC. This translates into CASSPSGQAGYEQYF.

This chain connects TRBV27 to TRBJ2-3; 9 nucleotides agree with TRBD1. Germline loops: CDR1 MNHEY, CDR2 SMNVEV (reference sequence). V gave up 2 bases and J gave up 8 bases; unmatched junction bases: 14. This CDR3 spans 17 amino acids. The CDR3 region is CASSLIAGTGSAGTQYF. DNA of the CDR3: TGTGCCAGCAGTTTAATAGCAGGGACAGGGTCGGCGGGTACGCAGTATTTT.

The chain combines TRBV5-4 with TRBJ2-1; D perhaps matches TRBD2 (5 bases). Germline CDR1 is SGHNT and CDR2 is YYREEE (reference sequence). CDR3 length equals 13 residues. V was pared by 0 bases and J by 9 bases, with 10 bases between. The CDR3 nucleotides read TGTGCCAGCAGCTTGGCTAGCTCCGGTGAGCAGTTCTTC. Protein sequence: CASSLASSGEQFF.

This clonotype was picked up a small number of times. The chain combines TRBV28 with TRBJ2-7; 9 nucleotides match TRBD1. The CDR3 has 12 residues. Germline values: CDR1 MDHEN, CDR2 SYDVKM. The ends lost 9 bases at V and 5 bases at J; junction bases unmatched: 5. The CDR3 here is CASWDRANEQYF. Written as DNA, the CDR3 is TGTGCCAGTTGGGACAGGGCCAACGAGCAGTACTTC.

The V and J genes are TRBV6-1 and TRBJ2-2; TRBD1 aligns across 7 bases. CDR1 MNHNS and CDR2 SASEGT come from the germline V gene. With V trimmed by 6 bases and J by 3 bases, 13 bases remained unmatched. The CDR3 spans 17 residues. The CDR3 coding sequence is TGTGCCAGCAGCACCCAATACAGGGGTCCCTACACCGGGGAGCTGTTTTTT. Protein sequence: CASSTQYRGPYTGELFF.

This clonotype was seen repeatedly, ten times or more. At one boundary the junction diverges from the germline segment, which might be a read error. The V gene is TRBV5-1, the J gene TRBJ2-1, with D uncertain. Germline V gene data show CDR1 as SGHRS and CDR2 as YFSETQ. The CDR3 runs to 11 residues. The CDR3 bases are TGCGCCAGCAGCTTGTTGGAACAGACAATCTTC. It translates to CASSLLEQTIF.